Below, one TCR beta chain is given with its context. This clonotype was picked up many times. Its binding antigen is unknown. Base qualities are missing; no much larger clone stands one base away. The junction shows trimming of 0 bases on V and 6 bases on J, and the gene matches do not reach 8 bases of it. The CDR3 runs 15 amino acids, cysteine and phenylalanine included. The retained sequence is limited to the CDR3, 45 bases, with the frame set at the first base. As encoded in the germline V gene (reference sequence), CDR1 is LGHDT while CDR2 is YNNKEL. The sample was run on an Illumina HiSeq 2500. Quantitative 5'-RACE with molecular barcodes was the method used to prepare the TCR beta libraries. The paper's data handling went like this. To identify disease-linked TCR variants, a new computational method was used, one built on a probabilistic model of VDJ rearrangement. TCRdb reanalyzed the raw reads on its own, using fastp at Q25 for trimming and MiXCR for clone calling, and kept in-frame beta chains. Each entry is one CDR3 protein sequence, shown with its most common DNA and genes. The V and J calls reflect TCRdb's pipeline rather than the authors' work. A total of over 150,000 distinct CDR3 sequences appear in this sample, 15% to 20% of them only once. 4.3% of the sample is held by the ten biggest clonotypes.

This record belongs to a study of CD8 T cells in ankylosing spondylitis (dated by TCRdb to the late 2010s). Study-wide context: The study set out to find disease-linked TCR variants by profiling T cell receptor beta repertoires in ankylosing spondylitis patients and healthy donors. Peripheral blood was sampled, and synovial fluid was also collected from ankylosing spondylitis patients. The full study cohort comprised some 27 ankylosing spondylitis patients and 110 or so healthy donors. Summary of the overall study and its limitations: A CD8+ phenotype was shown by the disease-linked clones, which were found at relatively low frequencies in peripheral blood. Some motif variants had previously been reported in the synovial fluid and blood of reactive arthritis patients, which suggests shared mechanisms of disease initiation. According to the report, matched synovial fluid samples from ankylosing spondylitis patients were significantly enriched for the disease-linked clones. A TCR beta motif made up of several highly homologous amino acid variants appeared to be characteristic of blood from ankylosing spondylitis patients.

The specimen sequenced was blood, either unsorted or a sorted T cell fraction (not recorded which). The rearrangement combines TRBV3-1 with TRBJ2-7; 7 nucleotides in the junction match TRBD2. This TCR was recovered from a male donor under 35 with ankylosing spondylitis or in good health (not recorded which). Donor details come from another sample of the same person, matched by shared clones. The CDR3 loop reads CASSQELGLVGEQYF. The DNA reads as follows: TGTGCCAGCAGCCAAGAACTAGGACTAGTGGGCGAGCAGTACTTC.